At least ten counts were recorded for the clone carrying this TCR beta chain. The antigen remains undetermined. V gave up 1 base and J gave up 3 bases; unmatched junction bases: 5. Per germline, CDR1 SGHVS and CDR2 FNYEAQ. The CDR3 is 16 amino acids. The data are from a study of CD8+CD57+ T cells in acquired aplastic anemia. General study findings and limits: Shared by patients and controls, almost 30 CD8+ CDR3s were abundant in patients. With respect to CD8+ Simpson's diversity, patients and controls did not differ significantly.

According to the study, genomic DNA was the template for TCR beta VDJ and CDR3 profiling. One entry per CDR3 protein results from TCRdb running MiXCR on the reads. This table holds about 110,000 distinct CDR3 sequences, less than 65% found once. The origin of this receptor is a human donor in good health, serving as a control. The chain couples TRBV7-6 to TRBJ2-3, with 9 bases that match TRBD2. Sequenced input: sorted CD4+, CD8+, or CD8+CD57+ T cells (not recorded which) from PBMCs. The CDR3 coding sequence is TGTGCCAGCAGCTTAGAGTGGCGGGGGGGAACAGATACGCAGTATTTT. Translated, it gives CASSLEWRGGTDTQYF.